These 2 T cell receptor beta chains came from one sample sequenced in a study of beta chain features in type 1 diabetes. Points from the study as a whole: All four CD4+ subsets from Type 1 diabetes patients carried moderately but significantly shorter TCRB CDR3s.

No antigen is known for these receptors. Every bit of the isolated RNA underwent reverse transcription, so sequencing read expressed TCRB transcripts. Here immunoSEQ multiplex PCR was the method, and the copy in TCRdb shows in-frame clones only, minus some. The sample lists 600,000 to 700,000 clones, 13% occurring once. Sequences were obtained from naive CD4+ T cells from blood. The receptors here all came from a man aged 18 to 29 with type 1 diabetes.

For this clone: One end of the junction does not line up with germline, which may come from a read error. This chain uses TRBV2 with TRBJ2-1; TRBD1 matches 7 bases. The CDR3 length is 13 residues. Per the germline V gene, CDR1 is SNHLY and CDR2 is FYNNEI. The CDR3 nucleotides are TGTGCCAGCAGTGTACAGGGGATGGTTAAGACGATCTTC. Translating it yields CASSVQGMVKTIF.

V usage is TRBV7-2 and J usage is TRBJ2-1; 9 bases fit TRBD2. The J segment lost 9 bases and the V segment lost 1 base, leaving 7 bases of the junction unmatched. Germline V gene lookup returns CDR1 SGHTA and CDR2 FQGNSA. The CDR3 is 15 residues long. The CDR3 DNA reads TGTGCCAGCAGCTTAGAGGGCGGGGGGGCCGGTGAGCAGTTCTTC. This sequence encodes CASSLEGGGAGEQFF.